Listed here is a single T cell receptor beta chain. Its antigen is currently unknown. The data derive from a study of T cell responses to AZD1222 COVID-19 vaccine. The overall study: Analysis merged second doses at about 4 or about 12 weeks. Study outcomes and limitations: Baseline seropositivity occurred in only a handful of AZD1222 recipients. Unmutated variant regions are reportedly the target of nearly half of TCRs that are spike-specific. Recipients of two AZD1222 doses showed rising Spike-specific TCR breadth and depth.

With V trimmed by 6 bases and J by 7 bases, 1 base remained unmatched. This CDR3 spans 11 amino acids. Germline values: CDR1 SGHRS, CDR2 YFSETQ. Assay: immunoSEQ multiplex PCR; the TCRdb copy retains only in-frame clones and omits some. The data contain approximately 150,000 clones, approximately 92% of them seen just once; the ten biggest clones take up around 2.5%. The TCR sequence derives from an adult in good health. The chain has TRBV5-1 and TRBJ2-4; TRBD2 agrees at 7 bases. Sample: peripheral blood, taken on day 0 of AZD1222 vaccination. The CDR3 sequence: CASKGGNIQYF. CDR3 bases: TGCGCCAGCAAGGGAGGGAACATTCAGTACTTC.